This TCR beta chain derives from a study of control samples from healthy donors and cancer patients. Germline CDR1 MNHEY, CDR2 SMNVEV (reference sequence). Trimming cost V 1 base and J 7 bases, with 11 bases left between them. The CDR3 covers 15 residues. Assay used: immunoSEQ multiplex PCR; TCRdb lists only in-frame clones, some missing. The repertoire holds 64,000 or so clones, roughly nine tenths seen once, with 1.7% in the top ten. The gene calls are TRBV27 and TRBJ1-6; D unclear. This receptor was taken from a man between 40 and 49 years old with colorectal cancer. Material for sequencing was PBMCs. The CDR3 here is CASSLWDLNNSPLHF. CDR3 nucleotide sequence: TGTGCCAGCAGTTTATGGGATCTGAACAATTCACCCCTCCACTTT.